A selection of T cell receptor beta chains follows, all from one sample in a study of T cells after yellow fever vaccination. Via MiXCR, TCRdb re-called the 5' RACE reads, giving one row per CDR3 protein. In the table there are around 73,000 distinct CDR3 sequences, approximately 7.5% of which are singletons. The sample consisted of CD8+ T cells sorted from PBMCs, taken on the day of the yellow fever booster vaccination. The receptor set was obtained from a man between 25 and 39 years old who received the YFV17D yellow fever vaccine. CDR3s include the opening cysteine and the closing phenylalanine or tryptophan. D genes are given only for firm matches. Clone size is shown for a subset of rows, as once, few, many or a class of expanded clone.

few,TRBJ2-7,TRBV4-3,-,16,TGCGCCAGCAGCCAATTCTTGGTGGACACTACCTACGAGCAGTACTTC,CASSQFLVDTTYEQYF
few,TRBJ2-3,TRBV5-8,-,15,TGTGCCAGCAGCTTTCGGGGCGGGATTCCAGATACGCAGTATTTT,CASSFRGGIPDTQYF
few,TRBJ2-1,TRBV7-9,-,16,TGTGCCAGCAGCTTAGAACCAGCCGACCTTAGAGATGAGCAGTTCTTC,CASSLEPADLRDEQFF
few,TRBJ2-5,TRBV4-1,-,15,TGCGCCAGCAGCCAAGCCCCAGGGGACCAAGAGACCCAGTACTTC,CASSQAPGDQETQYF
many,TRBJ2-2,TRBV11-2,-,13,TGTGCCAGCAGCTTAGATTTCTCCGGGGAGCTGTTTTTT,CASSLDFSGELFF
few,TRBJ1-2,TRBV7-9,TRBD1,14,TGTGCCAGCAGCTCGGGACAGGGGGGCTATGGCTACACCTTC,CASSSGQGGYGYTF
few,TRBJ2-5,TRBV7-7,-,14,TGTGCTAGCAGCTTCGCGGGCGGACAAGAGACCCAGTACTTC,CASSFAGGQETQYF
-,TRBJ2-3,TRBV5-1,-,15,TGCGCCAGCAGCTTAAGTCGCAGGGGCACAGATACGCAGTATTTT,CASSLSRRGTDTQYF
-,TRBJ2-7,TRBV30,-,12,TGTGCCTGGAGTGGACCTCGCTACGAGCAGTACTTC,CAWSGPRYEQYF
once,TRBJ2-3,TRBV20-1,-,13,TGCAGTGCTAACAGTGATTGGGAGGATACGCAGTATTTT,CSANSDWEDTQYF
-,TRBJ1-1,TRBV5-5,-,12,TGTGCCAGCAGCCCCCTCAACACTGAAGCTTTCTTT,CASSPLNTEAFF
-,TRBJ1-1,TRBV11-2,-,13,TGTGCCAGCAGCTTAGAGTGGGGCGATGAAGCTTTCTTT,CASSLEWGDEAFF
few,TRBJ2-5,TRBV7-9,TRBD2,14,TGTGCCAGCAGCCCGACTAGCAATGGGGAGACCCAGTACTTC,CASSPTSNGETQYF
many,TRBJ2-1,TRBV4-3,-,15,TGCGCCAGCAGCCAAGATTGGGGGCTGGTAAATGAGCAGTTCTTC,CASSQDWGLVNEQFF
many,TRBJ2-3,TRBV4-3,TRBD2,18,TGCGCCAGCAGCCAAGAGTGGGTGGGGACTAGCGGCACAGATACGCAGTATTTT,CASSQEWVGTSGTDTQYF
-,TRBJ2-3,TRBV11-2,TRBD2,15,TGTGCCAGCAGCTTACTAGCGGGAGGGGCAGATACGCAGTATTTT,CASSLLAGGADTQYF
-,TRBJ2-1,TRBV7-3,TRBD2,19,TGTGCCAGCAGCTTAGAACCGGGACTAGCGGGCAAATCCTACAATGAGCAGTTCTTC,CASSLEPGLAGKSYNEQFF
-,TRBJ2-1,TRBV5-4,-,14,TGTGCCAGCAGCCCGCTGTCCAACCGAAATGAGCAGTTCTTC,CASSPLSNRNEQFF
-,TRBJ1-1,TRBV7-9,TRBD1,14,TGTGCCAGCAGCTTAGCGGGACAGCCTTCTGAAGCTTTCTTT,CASSLAGQPSEAFF
few,TRBJ1-1,TRBV10-3,-,15,TGTGCCATCAGTTTAGGCCAGAACCTGAACACTGAAGCTTTCTTT,CAISLGQNLNTEAFF
many,TRBJ2-7,TRBV20-1,TRBD2,14,TGCAGTGCTAGCGGCCTAGCGGGGACCTACGAGCAGTACTTC,CSASGLAGTYEQYF
few,TRBJ2-7,TRBV7-7,TRBD1,13,TGTGCCAGCAGCCTGGACAGGGGGCACGAGCAGTACTTC,CASSLDRGHEQYF
-,TRBJ2-1,TRBV12-3/TRBV12-4,TRBD1,15,TGTGCCAGCACCTCCCGGGACAGGGGAAACAATGAGCAGTTCTTC,CASTSRDRGNNEQFF
few,TRBJ2-1,TRBV9,TRBD2,15,TGTGCCAGCAGCGTAGGTAGCGGGAGGTCCAATGAGCAGTTCTTC,CASSVGSGRSNEQFF
-,TRBJ2-3,TRBV20-1,TRBD1,14,TGCAGTGCTTGGACAGGCCGGGTCACAGATACGCAGTATTTT,CSAWTGRVTDTQYF
many,TRBJ2-7,TRBV5-1,-,11,TGCGCCAGCAGCTTGGGGCCCGAGCAGTACTTC,CASSLGPEQYF
medium-sized,TRBJ2-7,TRBV20-1,-,12,TGCAGTGCTAGAGGGGAAACCTACGAGCAGTACTTC,CSARGETYEQYF
few,TRBJ2-3,TRBV7-2,-,14,TGTGCCAGCAGCCGAGATCCCGGGACAGATACGCAGTATTTT,CASSRDPGTDTQYF
few,TRBJ2-1,TRBV5-1,-,16,TGCGCCAGCACGCCCCTATTTCCCCTCTCCTACAATGAGCAGTTCTTC,CASTPLFPLSYNEQFF
-,TRBJ2-2,TRBV6-1,TRBD1,15,TGTGCCAGCAGCGGGGACAGGGTGGGAGTCGGGGAGCTGTTTTTT,CASSGDRVGVGELFF
few,TRBJ1-5,TRBV11-2,-,15,TGTGCCAGCAGCTTACGGACAGCCGGCAATCAGCCCCAGCATTTT,CASSLRTAGNQPQHF
many,TRBJ2-7,TRBV2,TRBD2,15,TGTGCCAGCACAGGACTAGCGGGAGGGCTTTACGAGCAGTACTTC,CASTGLAGGLYEQYF
-,TRBJ2-7,TRBV2,-,14,TGTGCCAGCAGTGAGGCAACCAGTCCCTACGAGCAGTACTTC,CASSEATSPYEQYF
-,TRBJ2-3,TRBV20-1,-,16,TGCAGTGCAAGTTCCCCTAGCGTTCCTAGCACAGATACGCAGTATTTT,CSASSPSVPSTDTQYF
few,TRBJ2-3,TRBV30,-,13,TGTGCCGGTATACAGGAGAGCACAGATACGCAGTATTTT,CAGIQESTDTQYF
few,TRBJ2-1,TRBV29-1,TRBD2,15,TGCAGCGTTGTGAGTGGGACTAGCGGGAGGAATGAGCAGTTCTTC,CSVVSGTSGRNEQFF
few,TRBJ2-1,TRBV24-1,-,15,TGTGCCACCAGTGATCTCGGGTCACCCTACAATGAGCAGTTCTTC,CATSDLGSPYNEQFF
few,TRBJ2-1,TRBV7-6,-,14,TGTGCCAGCAGCTTAGCGATAGGAGGGAATGAGCAGTTCTTC,CASSLAIGGNEQFF
-,TRBJ2-5,TRBV15,-,14,TGTGCCACCAGCAGAGGCGGAGAGCAAGAGACCCAGTACTTC,CATSRGGEQETQYF
few,TRBJ2-7,TRBV6-5,TRBD2,11,TGTGCCAGCATTGGCGGGGGCGAGCAGTACTTC,CASIGGGEQYF
-,TRBJ2-1,TRBV27,-,13,TGTGCCAGCAGTTTATCGATTTCGCAGTTTAGGTTCTTC,CASSLSISQFRFF
-,TRBJ1-1,TRBV12-3/TRBV12-4,-,12,TGTGCCAGCAGTTATGTGAACACTGAAGCTTTCTTT,CASSYVNTEAFF
-,TRBJ2-1,TRBV5-1,TRBD2,17,TGCGCCAGCAGCCAAGGACTGACTAGCACTTATTACAATGAGCAGTTCTTC,CASSQGLTSTYYNEQFF
-,TRBJ2-3,TRBV7-2,TRBD2,16,TGTGCCAGCAGCTCAATCGGGACTAGCGACACAGATACGCAGTATTTT,CASSSIGTSDTDTQYF
-,TRBJ2-7,TRBV5-6,-,13,TGTGCCAGCAGCTTTAATCAGGTCGCCGAGCAGTACTTC,CASSFNQVAEQYF
few,TRBJ2-2,TRBV9,TRBD2,17,TGTGCCAGCAGCCCCCGGCAAGCGGGACCGCGAGCGGGGGAGCTGTTTTTT,CASSPRQAGPRAGELFF
few,TRBJ2-7,TRBV29-1,TRBD2,14,TGCAGCGTTGTTCTAGCGGGAGGTCCCTACGAGCAGTACTTC,CSVVLAGGPYEQYF
few,TRBJ2-7,TRBV21-1,-,18,TGTGCCAGCAGCAGGGCTAGCGGGAGGGCCGGGGTTCGGCGCGAGCAGTACTTC,CASSRASGRAGVRREQYF
-,TRBJ2-1,TRBV12-3/TRBV12-4,-,13,TGTGCCAGCGTGAAAAGTCCCTGGGATGAGCAGTTCTTC,CASVKSPWDEQFF
few,TRBJ2-7,TRBV7-9,-,16,TGTGCCAGCAGCTTAGGGGGTGGCGGAGTGGCCTACGAGCAGTACTTC,CASSLGGGGVAYEQYF
-,TRBJ2-1,TRBV28,TRBD2,12,TGTGCGAACGGGAGGGATTTGAATGAGCAGTTCTTC,CANGRDLNEQFF
few,TRBJ2-7,TRBV7-9,-,16,TGTGCCAGCAGCTCGGAAAGCACAGGGTACCCCTACGAGCAGTACTTC,CASSSESTGYPYEQYF
many,TRBJ1-1,TRBV25-1,-,13,TGTGCCAGCATGGCAGATTCGAACACTGAAGCTTTCTTT,CASMADSNTEAFF
few,TRBJ2-5,TRBV5-6,TRBD2,19,TGTGCCAGCAGCTTGGAGGGGCCGCAGCGGGAGGGCCCCAGAGAGACCCAGTACTTC,CASSLEGPQREGPRETQYF
many,TRBJ1-1,TRBV6-6,-,12,TGTGCCAGCAGCGACAGGAACAGAGAAGCTTTCTTT,CASSDRNREAFF